Sequencing of this T cell receptor (beta chain) was carried out in a study of blood T cell repertoires in COVID-19. Assay: immunoSEQ multiplex PCR; the TCRdb copy retains only in-frame clones and omits some. The data contain 200,000 to 300,000 clones, 86% of them singletons. The ends lost 2 bases at V and 8 bases at J; junction bases unmatched: 13. The CDR3 contains 16 residues. Germline lookup yields CDR1 LGHNA and CDR2 YSLEER. The sequencing sample was made of peripheral blood. The TCR originated in a woman aged 55-70 years who had recovered from COVID-19. The chain links TRBV4-3 to TRBJ1-2, with 8 bases identical to TRBD1. CDR3 amino acids: CASSQYFPPRGLGYTF. The CDR3 nucleotides read TGCGCCAGCAGCCAATATTTCCCCCCCAGGGGGCTAGGCTACACCTTC.